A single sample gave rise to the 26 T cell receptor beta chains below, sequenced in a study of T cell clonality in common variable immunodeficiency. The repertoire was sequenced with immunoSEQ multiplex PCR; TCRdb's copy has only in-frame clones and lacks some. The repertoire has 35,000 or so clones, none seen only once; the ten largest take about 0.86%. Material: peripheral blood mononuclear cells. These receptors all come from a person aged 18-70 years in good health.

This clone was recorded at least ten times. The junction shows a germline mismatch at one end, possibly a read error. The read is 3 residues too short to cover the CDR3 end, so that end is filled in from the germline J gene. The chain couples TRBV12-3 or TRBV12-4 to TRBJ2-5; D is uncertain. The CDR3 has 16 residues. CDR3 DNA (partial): TGTGCCAGTAGTTTCGGCGGCCCCACCTATCAAGAGACC. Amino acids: CASSFGGPTYQET. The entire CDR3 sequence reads CASSFGGPTYQETQYF.

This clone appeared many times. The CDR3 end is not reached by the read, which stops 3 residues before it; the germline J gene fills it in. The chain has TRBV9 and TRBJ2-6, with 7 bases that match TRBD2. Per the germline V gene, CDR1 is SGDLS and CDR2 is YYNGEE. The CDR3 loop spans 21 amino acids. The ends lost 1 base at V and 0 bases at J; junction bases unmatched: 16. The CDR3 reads CASSVRWSTSELDSGANVLTF. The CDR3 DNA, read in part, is TGTGCCAGCAGCGTACGGTGGTCCACTAGCGAACTCGACTCTGGGGCCAACGTC.

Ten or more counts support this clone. The CDR3 DNA, read in part, is TGTGCCAGCTCCCCAAACAATCAGCCC. Its translation is CASSPNNQP. The whole CDR3 region reads CASSPNNQPQHF. The chain links TRBV7-2 to TRBJ1-5; no definite D call. Sequencing ends 3 residues short of the CDR3 end; the germline J gene provides the rest. The ends were cut back, 8 bases at V and 3 bases at J, with 8 bases in the middle. Germline loops: CDR1 SGHTA, CDR2 FQGNSA. There are 12 residues in the CDR3.

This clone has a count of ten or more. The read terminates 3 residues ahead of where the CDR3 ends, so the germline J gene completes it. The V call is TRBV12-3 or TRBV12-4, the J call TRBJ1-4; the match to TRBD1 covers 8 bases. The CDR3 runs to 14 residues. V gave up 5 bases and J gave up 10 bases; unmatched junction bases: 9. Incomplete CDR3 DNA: TGTGCCAGCAGTCAAGGACAGGGAGGTGGAAAA. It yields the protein CASSQGQGGGK. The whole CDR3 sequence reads CASSQGQGGGKLFF.

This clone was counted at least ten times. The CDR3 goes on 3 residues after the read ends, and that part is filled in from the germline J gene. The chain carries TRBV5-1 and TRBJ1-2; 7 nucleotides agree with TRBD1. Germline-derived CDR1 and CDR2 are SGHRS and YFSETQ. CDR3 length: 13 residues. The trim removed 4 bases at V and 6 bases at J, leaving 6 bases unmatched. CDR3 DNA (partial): TGCGCCAGCAGCCGTCAACAGGGGAATGGC. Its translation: CASSRQQGNG. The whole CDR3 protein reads CASSRQQGNGYTF.

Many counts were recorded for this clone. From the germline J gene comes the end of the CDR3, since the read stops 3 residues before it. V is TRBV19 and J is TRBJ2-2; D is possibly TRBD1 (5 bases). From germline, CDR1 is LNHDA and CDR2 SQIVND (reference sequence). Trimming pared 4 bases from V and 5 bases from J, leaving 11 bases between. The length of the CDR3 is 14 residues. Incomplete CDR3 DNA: TGTGCCAGTAGTACCCAACAGGAAACCGGGGAG. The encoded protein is CASSTQQETGE. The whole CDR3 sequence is CASSTQQETGELFF.

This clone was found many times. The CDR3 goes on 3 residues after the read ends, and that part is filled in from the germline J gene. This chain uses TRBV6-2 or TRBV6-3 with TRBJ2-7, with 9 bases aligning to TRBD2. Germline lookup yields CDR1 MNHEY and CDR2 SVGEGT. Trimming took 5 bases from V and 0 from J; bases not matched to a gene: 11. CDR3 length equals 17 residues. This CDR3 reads CASSTTTRGGPSYEQYF. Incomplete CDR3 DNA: TGTGCCAGCAGTACCACCACGCGGGGGGGCCCCTCCTACGAG.

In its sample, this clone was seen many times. CDR3 sequence reads: CSAREFRGKLFF. CDR3 DNA (partial): TGCAGTGCTAGAGAGTTCAGGGGAAAG. V usage is TRBV20-1 and J usage is TRBJ2-2; D perhaps matches TRBD1 (6 bases). The read ends 3 residues before the CDR3 terminus; that terminus is restored from the germline J gene. The CDR3 spans 12 residues. Germline V gene sequence: CDR1 DFQATT, CDR2 SNEGSKA (reference sequence).

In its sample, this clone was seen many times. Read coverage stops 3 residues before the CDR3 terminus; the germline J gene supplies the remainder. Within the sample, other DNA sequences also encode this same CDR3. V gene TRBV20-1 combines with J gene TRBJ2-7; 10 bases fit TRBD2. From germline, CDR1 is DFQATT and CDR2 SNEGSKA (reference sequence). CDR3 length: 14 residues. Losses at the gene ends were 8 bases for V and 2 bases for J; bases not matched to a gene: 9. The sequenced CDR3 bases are TGCAGTCCTCTAGCGGGAGAGGTGCCCTACGAG. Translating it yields CSPLAGEVPYE. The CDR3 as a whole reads CSPLAGEVPYEQYF.

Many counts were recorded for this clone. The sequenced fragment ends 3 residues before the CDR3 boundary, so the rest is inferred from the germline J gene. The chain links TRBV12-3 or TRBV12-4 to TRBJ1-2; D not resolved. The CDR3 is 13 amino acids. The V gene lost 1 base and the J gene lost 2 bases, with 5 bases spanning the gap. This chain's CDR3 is CASSLGQNYGYTF. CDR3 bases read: TGTGCCAGCAGTTTAGGGCAGAACTATGGC.

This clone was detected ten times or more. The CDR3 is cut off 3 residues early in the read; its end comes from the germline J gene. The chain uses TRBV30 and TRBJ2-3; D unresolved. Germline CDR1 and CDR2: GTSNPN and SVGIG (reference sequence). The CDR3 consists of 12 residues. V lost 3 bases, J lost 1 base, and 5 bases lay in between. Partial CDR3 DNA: TGTGCCTGGAGCCCTGGCACAGATACG. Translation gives CAWSPGTDT. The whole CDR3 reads CAWSPGTDTQYF.

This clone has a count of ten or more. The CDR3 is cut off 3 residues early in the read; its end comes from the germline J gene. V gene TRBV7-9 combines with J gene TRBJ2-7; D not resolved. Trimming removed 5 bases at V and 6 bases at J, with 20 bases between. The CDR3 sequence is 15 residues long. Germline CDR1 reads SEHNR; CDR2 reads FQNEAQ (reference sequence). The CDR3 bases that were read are TGTGCCAGCAGCACCACGGTCCCTCCTTTTAGCGAG. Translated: CASSTTVPPFSE. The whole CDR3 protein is CASSTTVPPFSEQYF.

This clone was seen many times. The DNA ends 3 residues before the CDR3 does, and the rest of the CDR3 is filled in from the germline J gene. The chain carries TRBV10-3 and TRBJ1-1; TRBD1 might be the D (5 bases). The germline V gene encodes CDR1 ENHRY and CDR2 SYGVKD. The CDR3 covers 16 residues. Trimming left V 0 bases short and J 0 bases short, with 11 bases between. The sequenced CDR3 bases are TGTGCCATCAGTGAGTCGACTCGGACACTGAACACTGAA. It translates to CAISESTRTLNTE. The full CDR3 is CAISESTRTLNTEAFF.

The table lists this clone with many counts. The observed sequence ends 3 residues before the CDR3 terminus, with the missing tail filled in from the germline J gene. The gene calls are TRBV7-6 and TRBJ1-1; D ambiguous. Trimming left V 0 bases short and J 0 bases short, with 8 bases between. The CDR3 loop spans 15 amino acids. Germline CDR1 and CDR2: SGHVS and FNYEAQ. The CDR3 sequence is CASSLASDMNTEAFF. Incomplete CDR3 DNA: TGTGCCAGCAGCTTAGCCTCCGACATGAACACTGAA.

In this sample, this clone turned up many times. CDR3 sequence reads: CASSGSFRVDNEQFF. The CDR3 bases that were read are TGTGCCAGCAGCGGGTCTTTTCGGGTGGACAATGAG. The chain joins TRBV5-4 to TRBJ2-1; D gene uncertain. The CDR3 end is not reached by the read, which stops 3 residues before it; the germline J gene fills it in. Trimming took 4 bases from V and 5 from J, leaving 16 bases between them. CDR3 length: 15 amino acids. CDR1 SGHNT and CDR2 YYREEE come from the germline V gene (reference sequence).

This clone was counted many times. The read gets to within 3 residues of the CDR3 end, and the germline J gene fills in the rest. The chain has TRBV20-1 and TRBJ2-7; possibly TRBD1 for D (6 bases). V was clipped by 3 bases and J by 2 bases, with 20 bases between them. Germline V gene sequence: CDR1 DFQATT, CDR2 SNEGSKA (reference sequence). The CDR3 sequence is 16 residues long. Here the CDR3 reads CSASNREMPLPYEQYF. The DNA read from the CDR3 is TGCAGTGCTAGTAACAGGGAAATGCCGTTGCCCTACGAG.

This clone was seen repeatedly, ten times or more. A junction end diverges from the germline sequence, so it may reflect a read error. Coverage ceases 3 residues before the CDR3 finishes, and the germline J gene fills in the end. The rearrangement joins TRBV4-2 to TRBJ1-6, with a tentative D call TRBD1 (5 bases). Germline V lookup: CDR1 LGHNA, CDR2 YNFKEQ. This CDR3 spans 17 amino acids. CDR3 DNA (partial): TGCGCCAGCAGCCAAGGAACGCAGGGTCCCTATAATTCACCC. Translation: CASSQGTQGPYNSP. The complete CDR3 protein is CASSQGTQGPYNSPLHF.

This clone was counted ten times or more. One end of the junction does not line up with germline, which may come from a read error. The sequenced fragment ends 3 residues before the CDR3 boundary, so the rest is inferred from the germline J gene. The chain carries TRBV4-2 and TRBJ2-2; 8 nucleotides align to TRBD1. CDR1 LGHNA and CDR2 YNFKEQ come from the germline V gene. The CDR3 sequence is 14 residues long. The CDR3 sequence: CASSQGASTGELFF. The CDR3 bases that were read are TGCGCCAGCAGCCAGGGGGCCTCCACCGGGGAG.

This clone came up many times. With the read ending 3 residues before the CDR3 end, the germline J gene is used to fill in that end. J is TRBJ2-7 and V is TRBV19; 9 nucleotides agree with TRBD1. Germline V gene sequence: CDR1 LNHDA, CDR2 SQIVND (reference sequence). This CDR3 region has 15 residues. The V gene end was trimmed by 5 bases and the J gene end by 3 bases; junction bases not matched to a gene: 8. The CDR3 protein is CASSPFGQGFYEQYF. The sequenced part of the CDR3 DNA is TGTGCCAGTAGTCCCTTCGGACAGGGGTTCTACGAG. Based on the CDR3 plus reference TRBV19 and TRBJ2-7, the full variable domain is DGGITQSPKYLFRKEGQNVTLSCEQNLNHDAMYWYRQDPGQGLRLIYYSQIVNDFQKGDIAEGYSVSREKKESFPLTVTSAQKNPTAFYLCASSPFGQGFYEQYFGPGTRLTVT.

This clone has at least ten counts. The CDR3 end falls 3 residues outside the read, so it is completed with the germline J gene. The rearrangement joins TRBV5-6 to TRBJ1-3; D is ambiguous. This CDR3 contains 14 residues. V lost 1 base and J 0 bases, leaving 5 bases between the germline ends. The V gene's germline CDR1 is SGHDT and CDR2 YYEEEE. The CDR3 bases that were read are TGTGCCAGCAGCTTGAGGGTCTCTGGAAACACC. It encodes CASSLRVSGNT. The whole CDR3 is CASSLRVSGNTIYF.

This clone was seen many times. This CDR3 is CSASRGANSNQPQHF. The CDR3 bases that were read are TGCAGTGCTAGCAGGGGAGCCAATAGCAATCAGCCC. The rearrangement links TRBV20-1 to TRBJ1-5, with D maybe TRBD1 (6 bases). The read gets to within 3 residues of the CDR3 end, and the germline J gene fills in the rest. CDR1 is DFQATT and CDR2 is SNEGSKA in the germline V gene (reference sequence). The CDR3 runs to 15 residues. V gave up 3 bases and J gave up 0 bases, with 12 bases separating them.

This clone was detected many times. The CDR3 loop is CASSLGGWDTGELFF. Incomplete CDR3 DNA: TGTGCCAGCAGTCTCGGGGGTTGGGACACCGGGGAG. This chain connects TRBV6-2 or TRBV6-3 to TRBJ2-2; tentatively, D is TRBD2 (6 bases). The CDR3 is cut off 3 residues early in the read; its end comes from the germline J gene. The CDR3 runs to 15 residues. Trimming pared 5 bases from V and 3 bases from J, leaving 13 bases between. The germline V gene has CDR1 MNHEY and CDR2 SVGEGT.

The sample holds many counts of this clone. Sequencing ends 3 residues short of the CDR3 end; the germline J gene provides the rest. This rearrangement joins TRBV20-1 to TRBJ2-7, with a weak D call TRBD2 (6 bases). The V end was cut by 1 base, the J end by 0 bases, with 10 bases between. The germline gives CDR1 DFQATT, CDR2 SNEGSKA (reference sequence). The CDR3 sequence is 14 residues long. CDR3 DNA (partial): TGCAGTGCTAGAGGGCTAGCGAACTCCTACGAG. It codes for CSARGLANSYE. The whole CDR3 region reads CSARGLANSYEQYF.

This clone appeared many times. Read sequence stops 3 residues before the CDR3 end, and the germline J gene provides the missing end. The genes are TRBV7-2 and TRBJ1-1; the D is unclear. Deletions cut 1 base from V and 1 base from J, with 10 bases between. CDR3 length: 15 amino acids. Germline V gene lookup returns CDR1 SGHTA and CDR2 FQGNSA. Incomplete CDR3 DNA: TGTGCCAGCAGCTTAGGAGTACAGAGGAACACTGAA. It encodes CASSLGVQRNTE. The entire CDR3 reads CASSLGVQRNTEAFF.

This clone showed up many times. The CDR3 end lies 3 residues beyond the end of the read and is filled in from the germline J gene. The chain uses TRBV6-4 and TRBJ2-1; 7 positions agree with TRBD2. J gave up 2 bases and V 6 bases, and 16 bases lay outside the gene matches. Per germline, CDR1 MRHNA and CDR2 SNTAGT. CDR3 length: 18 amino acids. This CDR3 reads CASSDPGREFPPYNEQFF. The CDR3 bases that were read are TGTGCCAGCAGCGACCCTGGGCGGGAGTTTCCCCCCTACAATGAG.

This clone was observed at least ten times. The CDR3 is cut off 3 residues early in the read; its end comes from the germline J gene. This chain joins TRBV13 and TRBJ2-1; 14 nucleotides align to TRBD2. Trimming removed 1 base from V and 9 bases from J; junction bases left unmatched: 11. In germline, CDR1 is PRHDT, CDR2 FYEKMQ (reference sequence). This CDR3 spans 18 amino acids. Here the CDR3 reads CASSLAPRTSGRLGEQFF. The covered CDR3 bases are TGTGCCAGCAGCTTAGCCCCCAGGACTAGCGGGAGGTTGGGTGAG. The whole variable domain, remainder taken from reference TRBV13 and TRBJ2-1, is AAGVIQSPRHLIKEKRETATLKCYPIPRHDTVYWYQQGPGQDPQFLISFYEKMQSDKGSIPDRFSAQQFSDYHSELNMSSLELGDSALYFCASSLAPRTSGRLGEQFFGPGTRLTVL.